The next 18 T cell receptor beta chains were all read from a single sample in a study of blood T cell repertoires in COVID-19. The data were produced by immunoSEQ multiplex PCR, yet TCRdb's version contains in-frame clones alone and is incomplete. The table has around 60,000 clones, roughly 83% seen once. The sequenced sample consisted of peripheral blood. These receptors were collected from a man aged 50 to 59 with COVID-19, enrolled during active disease.

This chain connects TRBV24-1 to TRBJ1-5; no clear D gene. Germline loops: CDR1 KGHDR, CDR2 SFDVKD. Trimming pared 3 bases from V and 4 bases from J, leaving 6 bases between. This CDR3 contains 13 residues. CDR3 nucleotides: TGTGCCACCAGTGATACTTCTAATCAGCCCCAGCATTTT. Protein: CATSDTSNQPQHF.

The genes are TRBV19 and TRBJ1-1; TRBD1 agrees at 8 bases. The CDR3 is 16 amino acids. Germline V gives CDR1 LNHDA, CDR2 SQIVND (reference sequence). J lost 5 bases, V lost 5 bases, and 13 bases had no gene match. CDR3 DNA: TGTGCCAGTAGTCTTGGGACAGGTCCGGGCGTAACTGAAGCTTTCTTT. It specifies CASSLGTGPGVTEAFF.

This chain joins TRBV11-2 and TRBJ2-2; 10 bases are shared with TRBD1. The CDR3 runs 16 residues. J lost 5 bases, V lost 5 bases, and 8 bases had no gene match. Germline V gene data show CDR1 as SGHAT and CDR2 as FQNNGV. For the CDR3, the DNA is TGTGCCAGCAGCCTATGGGGACAGGGGCGAACCGGGGAGCTGTTTTTT. It translates to CASSLWGQGRTGELFF.

The rearrangement links TRBV28 to TRBJ2-5; 9 bases match TRBD2. J gave up 5 bases and V 4 bases, and 26 bases lay outside the gene matches. The CDR3 length is 21 residues. The germline V gene encodes CDR1 MDHEN and CDR2 SYDVKM. CDR3 bases: TGTGCCAGCAGTTCCCCCTGGGCCCTAGTCAGCGCGGGAGGGATCCCCGAGACCCAGTACTTC. Encoded protein: CASSSPWALVSAGGIPETQYF. The full variable domain, completed using reference TRBV28 and TRBJ2-5, is DVKVTQSSRYLVKRTGEKVFLECVQDMDHENMFWYRQDPGLGLRLIYFSYDVKMKEKGDIPEGYSVSREKKERFSLILESASTNQTSMYLCASSSPWALVSAGGIPETQYFGPGTRLLVL.

This chain connects TRBV24-1 to TRBJ2-1; 14 bases agree with TRBD2. After removal of 4 bases from V and 7 bases from J, the junction contained 5 bases not matched to a gene. Germline-derived CDR1 and CDR2 are KGHDR and SFDVKD. The length of the CDR3 is 16 residues. The CDR3 spells CATSETGTSGRNEQFF. The CDR3 DNA is TGTGCCACCAGTGAAACCGGGACTAGCGGGAGAAATGAGCAGTTCTTC.

This chain connects TRBV29-1 to TRBJ2-7; 7 nucleotides match TRBD1. This CDR3 is 13 amino acids long. Unmatched junction bases numbered 8, after V lost 7 bases and J lost 2 bases. The germline CDR1 and CDR2 sequences are SQVTM and ANQGSEA. CDR3 residues: CSALTGSTYEQYF. CDR3 sequence (DNA): TGCAGCGCCCTGACAGGGTCAACCTACGAGCAGTACTTC.

The chain combines TRBV27 with TRBJ1-4; TRBD1 agrees at 7 bases. With 0 bases clipped from V and 8 bases from J, the junction kept 12 bases outside the gene matches. The CDR3 extends over 17 amino acids. CDR1 MNHEY and CDR2 SMNVEV come from the germline V gene (reference sequence). The CDR3 reads CASSLSGGNRGEEKLFF. CDR3 nucleotide sequence: TGTGCCAGCAGTTTATCGGGGGGTAACAGGGGAGAGGAAAAACTGTTTTTT.

The chain combines TRBV10-3 with TRBJ2-5, with 9 bases identical to TRBD2. This CDR3 contains 16 residues. V trimming: 10 bases; J trimming: 5 bases; junction bases outside the gene matches: 17. Germline lookup yields CDR1 ENHRY and CDR2 SYGVKD. CDR3: CATGGGVAGVYETQYF. CDR3 DNA: TGTGCCACCGGTGGGGGAGTAGCGGGAGTGTATGAGACCCAGTACTTC.

This chain links TRBV18 with TRBJ2-2; no reliable D call. The CDR3 covers 15 residues. Germline assignment: CDR1 KGHSH and CDR2 LQKENI. Trimming took 2 bases from V and 2 from J, leaving 9 bases between them. CDR3 bases: TGTGCCAGCTCACCAAGCGCAGATAACACCGGGGAGCTGTTTTTT. It is translated as CASSPSADNTGELFF.

This clone was counted a few times. The chain employs TRBV4-1 and TRBJ2-1; 11 positions match TRBD2. With 0 bases clipped from V and 12 bases from J, the junction kept 19 bases outside the gene matches. This CDR3 has 19 amino acids. Germline values: CDR1 MGHRA, CDR2 YSYEKL. The CDR3 DNA follows: TGCGCCAGCAGCCAAGAGGGGACTAGCGGTTCGGGGAGAGTGAACGTGCAGTTCTTC. This encodes CASSQEGTSGSGRVNVQFF.

The rearrangement uses TRBV19 and TRBJ2-7; TRBD2 aligns across 8 bases. The germline V gene encodes CDR1 LNHDA and CDR2 SQIVND (reference sequence). V trimming: 6 bases; J trimming: 7 bases; junction bases outside the gene matches: 14. The CDR3 is 15 residues long. CDR3 sequence (DNA): TGTGCCAGTAGCACCGGACTAGCTCCTTCTATAGAGCAGTACTTC. Translating it yields CASSTGLAPSIEQYF. Full variable domain (remainder filled in from reference TRBV19 and TRBJ2-7): DGGITQSPKYLFRKEGQNVTLSCEQNLNHDAMYWYRQDPGQGLRLIYYSQIVNDFQKGDIAEGYSVSREKKESFPLTVTSAQKNPTAFYLCASSTGLAPSIEQYFGPGTRLTVT.

This chain uses TRBV29-1 with TRBJ2-5, with 7 bases that match TRBD2. CDR1 and CDR2 from the germline V gene are SQVTM and ANQGSEA. The J segment lost 2 bases and the V segment lost 7 bases, leaving 4 bases of the junction unmatched. The CDR3 is 12 residues long. For the CDR3, the DNA is TGCAGCGCCGGGAGGATTCAAGAGACCCAGTACTTC. Protein sequence: CSAGRIQETQYF.

This sequence joins TRBV11-3 and TRBJ2-5; TRBD1 matches at 10 bases. The CDR3 loop spans 16 amino acids. With V trimmed by 5 bases and J by 4 bases, 10 bases remained unmatched. Germline V gene sequence: CDR1 SGHNT, CDR2 YENEEA. The CDR3 sequence: CASSTGQGEAVETQYF. The CDR3 region has the DNA TGTGCCAGCAGCACCGGACAGGGGGAGGCTGTAGAGACCCAGTACTTC.

This clone was counted a single time. The chain has TRBV6-5 and TRBJ2-3; the D is unclear. Germline-derived CDR1 and CDR2 are MNHEY and SVGAGI. Deletions cut 7 bases from V and 6 bases from J, with 11 bases between. The CDR3 runs to 12 residues. CDR3 region: CASKPGGDTQYF. CDR3 bases: TGTGCCAGCAAACCAGGTGGCGATACGCAGTATTTT.

The rearrangement uses TRBV24-1 and TRBJ2-7, with D tentatively TRBD2 (6 bases). Germline assignment: CDR1 KGHDR and CDR2 SFDVKD. The CDR3 totals 12 residues. The V end was cut by 9 bases, the J end by 6 bases, with 14 bases between. CDR3 coding DNA: TGTGCCACCGAATCTCTCGGGGGCGAGCAGTACTTC. Protein product: CATESLGGEQYF.

This clone was observed a single time. The V and J genes are TRBV18 and TRBJ2-4; possible D gene TRBD1, 6 bases. The germline V and J ends were trimmed by 6 bases and 12 bases, with 15 bases remaining between them. This CDR3 spans 12 amino acids. Germline assignment: CDR1 KGHSH and CDR2 LQKENI. The CDR3, as DNA: TGTGCCAGCTCTCAGGGGAGTGGAACTCAGTACTTC. This encodes CASSQGSGTQYF.

This clone was picked up one time. One junction end does not reproduce the germline sequence, and a read error may be involved. The rearrangement joins TRBV4-2 to TRBJ1-1; possible D gene TRBD1, 5 bases. This CDR3 spans 12 amino acids. Germline-derived CDR1 and CDR2 are LGHNA and YNFKEQ. The CDR3 coding sequence is TGTGCCAGCAGCCAAGATGTAGGGGCGCGTGTCTTT. Its protein is CASSQDVGARVF.

The chain has TRBV18 and TRBJ2-7; D remains ambiguous. Deletions cut 4 bases from V and 5 bases from J, with 6 bases between. The CDR3 extends over 11 amino acids. Looked up from germline, CDR1 is KGHSH and CDR2 is LQKENI. DNA for the CDR3: TGTGCCAGCTCACTGGAGCACGAGCAGTACTTC. Amino acid sequence: CASSLEHEQYF. Complete variable domain (other parts from reference TRBV18 and TRBJ2-7): NAGVMQNPRHLVRRRGQEARLRCSPMKGHSHVYWYRQLPEEGLKFMVYLQKENIIDESGMPKERFSAEFPKEGPSILRIQQVVRGDSAAYFCASSLEHEQYFGPGTRLTVT.